This T cell receptor beta chain is drawn from a study of blood T cell repertoires in COVID-19. The wider study: Material from acute and convalescent COVID-19 was sourced from the United States, Italy and Spain.

TCRdb keeps only in-frame clones here, not all; method: immunoSEQ multiplex PCR. The sample lists about 280,000 clones, roughly 86% occurring once. A single count supports this clone. The CDR3 sequence is 14 residues long. CDR1 is SGHRS and CDR2 is YFSETQ in the germline V gene. V dropped 3 bases and J dropped 3; count of bases not matched to a gene: 4. This TCR derives from a woman aged 30 to 39 who had recovered from COVID-19. Material: PBMCs or T cells enriched from blood (not recorded which). The chain combines TRBV5-1 with TRBJ2-7, with 9 positions matching TRBD1. CDR3 amino acids: CASSSQTGGYEQYF. The DNA for the CDR3 is TGCGCCAGCAGCTCCCAGACAGGGGGCTACGAGCAGTACTTC.